The 2 T cell receptor beta chains reported below all come from one sample, sequenced in a study of neoadjuvant nivolumab and ipilimumab in lung cancer. Measured with immunoSEQ multiplex PCR; TCRdb has only the in-frame clones, and not every one. The table includes 30,000 or so clones, roughly 90% detected once. The sample in question was peripheral blood, obtained after neoadjuvant nivolumab, alone or with ipilimumab, at or shortly before surgery. The source of these receptors is an adult with non-small cell lung cancer.

This chain joins TRBV11-2 and TRBJ2-5; D call uncertain. This CDR3 comprises 11 residues. CDR1 is SGHAT, CDR2 FQNNGV, per germline. With 8 bases removed from V and 5 bases from J, the gap between germline ends came to 9 bases. The CDR3 coding sequence is TGTGCCAGCGGAGAAGGGGAGACCCAGTACTTC. Its translation: CASGEGETQYF.

CDR3 amino acids: CASSITGDYGYTF. CDR3 nucleotides: TGTGCCAGCAGTATTACAGGGGACTATGGCTACACCTTC. This rearrangement joins TRBV6-1 to TRBJ1-2, with 7 bases matching TRBD1. CDR3 length: 13 amino acids. V shed 5 bases, J shed 3 bases, and the junction held 3 bases outside the gene matches. CDR1 and CDR2 from the germline V gene are MNHNS and SASEGT.